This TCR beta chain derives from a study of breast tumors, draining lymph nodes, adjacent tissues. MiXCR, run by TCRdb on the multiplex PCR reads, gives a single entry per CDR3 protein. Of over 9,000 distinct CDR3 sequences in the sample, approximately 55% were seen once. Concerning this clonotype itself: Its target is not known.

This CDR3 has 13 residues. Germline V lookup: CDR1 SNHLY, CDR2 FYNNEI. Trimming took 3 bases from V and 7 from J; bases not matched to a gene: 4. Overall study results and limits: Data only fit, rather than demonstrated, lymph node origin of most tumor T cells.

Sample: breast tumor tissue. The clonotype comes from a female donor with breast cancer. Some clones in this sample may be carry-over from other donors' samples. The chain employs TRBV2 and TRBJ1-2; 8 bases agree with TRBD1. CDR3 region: CASSEDRVGGYTF. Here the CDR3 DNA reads TGTGCCAGCAGTGAGGACAGGGTGGGTGGCTACACCTTC.